This T cell receptor beta chain was recovered during a study of persistence of HIV-infected CD4 T cells. Study-wide background: Median time on suppressive ART was seven to nine years.

About this clone: The antigen is not known.

General study points: TCR oligoclonality correlated with proviral oligoclonality in the same sorted populations.

Overlapping HIV-1 Gag 15-mer peptides at approximately 0.91 ug per peptide per mL were used. CD40L/CD69 double-negative CD45RO-high memory CD4+ T cells were collected. Germline V lookup: CDR1 LNHDA, CDR2 SQIVND (reference sequence). With V trimmed by 9 bases and J by 2 bases, 7 bases remained unmatched. CDR3 length: 15 amino acids. This was the immunoSEQ version 4 assay in survey mode. Genomic DNA was diluted to 10 ng/uL, up to 1 ug per sample. Profiled with immunoSEQ multiplex PCR; TCRdb holds only in-frame clones, not every one. In the table there are tens of thousands of clones, about 81% of which are singletons.

The clonotype was recovered from an adult man with HIV who was CMV-seropositive. V is TRBV19 and J is TRBJ2-1, with TRBD1 identical over 10 bases. This specimen consisted of CD4+ T cells sorted from PBMCs after 18-hour stimulation, obtained from a patient who received antiretroviral therapy. The CDR3 loop reads CASAAGTGAYNEQFF. The DNA of the CDR3 is TGTGCCAGCGCCGCCGGGACAGGGGCCTACAATGAGCAGTTCTTC.